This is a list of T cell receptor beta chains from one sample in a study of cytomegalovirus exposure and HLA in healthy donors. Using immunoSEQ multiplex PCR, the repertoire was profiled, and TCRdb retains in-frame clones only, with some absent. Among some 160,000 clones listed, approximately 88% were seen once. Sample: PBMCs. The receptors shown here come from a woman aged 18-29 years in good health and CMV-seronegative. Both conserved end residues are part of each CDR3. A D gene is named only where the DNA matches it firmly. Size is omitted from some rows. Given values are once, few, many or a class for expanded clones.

cdr3_nt: TGCGCCAGCAGCATCAACACAGGGTCAAATGAGCAGTTCTTC
cdr3_aa: CASSINTGSNEQFF
j_call: TRBJ2-1
d_call: -
v_call: TRBV5-1
clone_size: few

cdr3_nt: TGTGCCAGCAGCTTAGCGGGACTAGCGGGGGGTCCAGATACGCAGTATTTT
cdr3_aa: CASSLAGLAGGPDTQYF
j_call: TRBJ2-3
d_call: TRBD2
v_call: TRBV7-9
clone_size: once

cdr3_nt: TGTGCCAGCAGCTTTGATAGCGCTGAAGCTTTCTTT
cdr3_aa: CASSFDSAEAFF
j_call: TRBJ1-1
d_call: -
v_call: TRBV11-2
clone_size: -

cdr3_nt: TGTGCCAGTTCCCGTCTGGCTAGCGGGGGTGAGACCCAGTACTTC
cdr3_aa: CASSRLASGGETQYF
j_call: TRBJ2-5
d_call: TRBD2
v_call: TRBV19
clone_size: few

cdr3_nt: TGTGCCAGCAGTCCTCCGGGACTAGCGACTCAAGAGACCCAGTACTTC
cdr3_aa: CASSPPGLATQETQYF
j_call: TRBJ2-5
d_call: TRBD2
v_call: TRBV27
clone_size: -

cdr3_nt: TGTTCCAGCAGCTGGGGGACAGGGGGCCGCACTGAAGCTTTCTTT
cdr3_aa: CSSSWGTGGRTEAFF
j_call: TRBJ1-1
d_call: TRBD1
v_call: TRBV7-9
clone_size: -

cdr3_nt: TGTGCCAGCAGTTTACTTACGGGGATAGGTGAAGCTTTCTTT
cdr3_aa: CASSLLTGIGEAFF
j_call: TRBJ1-1
d_call: -
v_call: TRBV27
clone_size: -

cdr3_nt: TGCGCCAGCAGCCATACCGGACAGGGAGGCTACACCTTC
cdr3_aa: CASSHTGQGGYTF
j_call: TRBJ1-2
d_call: TRBD1
v_call: TRBV4-1
clone_size: -

cdr3_nt: TGTGCCAGCAGCTGGGGGGACGGAGTAGAGGGCACAGATACGCAGTATTTT
cdr3_aa: CASSWGDGVEGTDTQYF
j_call: TRBJ2-3
d_call: -
v_call: TRBV7-9
clone_size: -

cdr3_nt: TGTGCCAGCAGCTTCAGGTGGGAAGAGACCCAGTACTTC
cdr3_aa: CASSFRWEETQYF
j_call: TRBJ2-5
d_call: -
v_call: TRBV7-3
clone_size: -

cdr3_nt: TGTGCCAGTAGCGCCGGGACAGGGCGCCGGGAGACCCAGTACTTC
cdr3_aa: CASSAGTGRRETQYF
j_call: TRBJ2-5
d_call: TRBD1
v_call: TRBV19
clone_size: -

cdr3_nt: TGTGCCAGCAGTTCGTACGCACAGGGTACTTATGGCTACACCTTC
cdr3_aa: CASSSYAQGTYGYTF
j_call: TRBJ1-2
d_call: -
v_call: TRBV7-9
clone_size: -

cdr3_nt: TGTGCCTGGAATCAGGGGTACAATGAGCAGTTCTTC
cdr3_aa: CAWNQGYNEQFF
j_call: TRBJ2-1
d_call: -
v_call: TRBV30
clone_size: -

cdr3_nt: TGCGCCAGCAGCCGGAACAGGGAAGCAGGCGGGGAGCAGTTCTTC
cdr3_aa: CASSRNREAGGEQFF
j_call: TRBJ2-1
d_call: -
v_call: TRBV5-1
clone_size: -

cdr3_nt: TGTGCCAGTAAAACCCGGGCCGGGAACACAGATACGCAGTATTTT
cdr3_aa: CASKTRAGNTDTQYF
j_call: TRBJ2-3
d_call: -
v_call: TRBV19
clone_size: -